These T cell receptor beta chains were read from a single sample in a study of T-cell reconstitution after alpha-beta-depleted transplantation in children. Using its own MiXCR run on the PCR reads, TCRdb lists one record per CDR3 protein. The repertoire holds some 310,000 distinct CDR3 sequences, with over 20% as singletons. The input for sequencing was PBMCs, mostly from graft donor cells, taken 180 days after TCRalphabeta/CD19-depleted stem cell transplant. Receptors were obtained from a male patient between 10 and 17 years old who had a stem cell transplant for acute lymphoblastic leukemia, so the T cells may come from the graft donor. Each CDR3 is given with its conserved first and last residue. A D gene is named only where the DNA matches it firmly. For some rows the clone size is stated as once, few or many, or as a class when expanded; others skip it.

J gene: TRBJ1-1; D gene: .; clone size: .; V gene: TRBV5-1; CDR3 DNA: TGCGCCAGCAGCTTGCAGGGGACGAACACTGAAGCTTTCTTT; CDR3 protein: CASSLQGTNTEAFF
J gene: TRBJ2-1; D gene: TRBD2; clone size: few; V gene: TRBV5-1; CDR3 DNA: TGCGCCAGCAGCTGGAGATTTCCGGGACTAGAGGTGTATGAGCAGTTCTTC; CDR3 protein: CASSWRFPGLEVYEQFF
J gene: TRBJ2-7; D gene: .; clone size: once; V gene: TRBV19; CDR3 DNA: TGTGCCAGTAGTGGTAGGACAGGGGACGGCGGGACTAGATTCTACGAGCAGTACTTC; CDR3 protein: CASSGRTGDGGTRFYEQYF
J gene: TRBJ1-1; D gene: .; clone size: .; V gene: TRBV4-1; CDR3 DNA: TGCGCCAGCAGCCAAGTCGGGGGCATGGGGGGTGAAGCTTTCTTT; CDR3 protein: CASSQVGGMGGEAFF
J gene: TRBJ1-1; D gene: .; clone size: .; V gene: TRBV20-1; CDR3 DNA: TGCAGTGCTAGAGTTAGGGGATCGATGAACACTGAAGCTTTCTTT; CDR3 protein: CSARVRGSMNTEAFF
J gene: TRBJ2-7; D gene: TRBD2; clone size: .; V gene: TRBV29-1; CDR3 DNA: TGCAGCGCCCGTCTAAGCGGGAGCATCCTATACGAGCAGTACTTC; CDR3 protein: CSARLSGSILYEQYF
J gene: TRBJ1-1; D gene: TRBD1; clone size: few; V gene: TRBV29-1; CDR3 DNA: TGCAGCGCCCGGACAGGGGCCACTGAAGCTTTCTTT; CDR3 protein: CSARTGATEAFF
J gene: TRBJ2-1; D gene: TRBD2; clone size: .; V gene: TRBV7-9; CDR3 DNA: TGTGCCAGCAACCTCGGGACTGTGAGCGGGACCCACAATGAGCAGTTCTTC; CDR3 protein: CASNLGTVSGTHNEQFF
J gene: TRBJ2-7; D gene: .; clone size: .; V gene: TRBV29-1; CDR3 DNA: TGCAGCGTAGAGACCAGGAACCACTACGAGCAGTACTTC; CDR3 protein: CSVETRNHYEQYF
J gene: TRBJ2-3; D gene: .; clone size: few; V gene: TRBV5-1; CDR3 DNA: TGCGCCAGCAGCTGGTTACCCAGGAGTAGCACAGATACGCAGTATTTT; CDR3 protein: CASSWLPRSSTDTQYF
J gene: TRBJ1-3; D gene: TRBD1; clone size: few; V gene: TRBV6-2/TRBV6-3; CDR3 DNA: TGTGCCAGCAGCAAGAAAGGACAGGGGCCGAGAAACACCATATATTTT; CDR3 protein: CASSKKGQGPRNTIYF
J gene: TRBJ1-1; D gene: .; clone size: few; V gene: TRBV20-1; CDR3 DNA: TGCAGTGCTAATCAGGGATACACTGAAGCTTTCTTT; CDR3 protein: CSANQGYTEAFF
J gene: TRBJ2-5; D gene: TRBD2; clone size: many; V gene: TRBV5-1; CDR3 DNA: TGCGCCAGCAGCTCACTAGCGGGGAGTGAGACCCAGTACTTC; CDR3 protein: CASSSLAGSETQYF
J gene: TRBJ2-2; D gene: TRBD2; clone size: few; V gene: TRBV24-1; CDR3 DNA: TGTGCCACCAGTGACTCCTGGGTAGCGGGGAACACCGGGGAGCTGTTTTTT; CDR3 protein: CATSDSWVAGNTGELFF
J gene: TRBJ2-3; D gene: .; clone size: .; V gene: TRBV5-4; CDR3 DNA: TGTGCCAGCAGCCTACCGGCGCGGACAGATACGCAGTATTTT; CDR3 protein: CASSLPARTDTQYF
J gene: TRBJ1-2; D gene: .; clone size: few; V gene: TRBV13; CDR3 DNA: TGTGCCAGCAGCTTAGGGGGGTTGAACTATGGCTACACCTTC; CDR3 protein: CASSLGGLNYGYTF
J gene: TRBJ2-7; D gene: TRBD1; clone size: many; V gene: TRBV10-3; CDR3 DNA: TGTGCCAACTCCGGGACAGGGCTTGGGCAGTACTTC; CDR3 protein: CANSGTGLGQYF
J gene: TRBJ2-7; D gene: .; clone size: .; V gene: TRBV7-2; CDR3 DNA: TGTGCCAGCAGCTTTCAGGGCGGCCTCTACGTAAGGGAGCAGTACTTC; CDR3 protein: CASSFQGGLYVREQYF
J gene: TRBJ1-5; D gene: .; clone size: few; V gene: TRBV20-1; CDR3 DNA: TGCAGTGCTAGAGACAGGGTGCGGGGCAATCAGCCCCAGCATTTT; CDR3 protein: CSARDRVRGNQPQHF
J gene: TRBJ1-1; D gene: .; clone size: few; V gene: TRBV4-1; CDR3 DNA: TGCGCCAGCAGCCAAGTAGGACAGAACACTGAAGCTTTCTTT; CDR3 protein: CASSQVGQNTEAFF
J gene: TRBJ1-1; D gene: .; clone size: few; V gene: TRBV6-1; CDR3 DNA: TGTGCCAGCAGTGATGAGGGGACGGTGACTGAAGCTTTCTTT; CDR3 protein: CASSDEGTVTEAFF
J gene: TRBJ2-2; D gene: TRBD2; clone size: .; V gene: TRBV7-3; CDR3 DNA: TGTGCCAGCAGCTTAATCGGGCGGGAGGGCCTAACTACCGGGGAGCTGTTTTTT; CDR3 protein: CASSLIGREGLTTGELFF
J gene: TRBJ2-7; D gene: .; clone size: .; V gene: TRBV12-3/TRBV12-4; CDR3 DNA: TGTGCCAGCAGTTTTGGGCCAGGGCACTCCTACGAGCAGTACTTC; CDR3 protein: CASSFGPGHSYEQYF
J gene: TRBJ2-3; D gene: TRBD1; clone size: few; V gene: TRBV5-1; CDR3 DNA: TGCGCCAGCAGCTTGACGGGACAGGCGAACCATCCTGCTTCAGATACGCAGTATTTT; CDR3 protein: CASSLTGQANHPASDTQYF
J gene: TRBJ2-1; D gene: .; clone size: .; V gene: TRBV5-1; CDR3 DNA: TGCGCCAGCAGCTTTAATGTCCGGGGATCGAATGAGCAGTTCTTC; CDR3 protein: CASSFNVRGSNEQFF
J gene: TRBJ2-1; D gene: TRBD1; clone size: .; V gene: TRBV20-1; CDR3 DNA: TGCAGTGCGAGGACAGGGTACGAGCAGTTCTTC; CDR3 protein: CSARTGYEQFF
J gene: TRBJ2-1; D gene: TRBD1; clone size: once; V gene: TRBV4-2; CDR3 DNA: TGTGCCAGCAGCCCCCAGGGACAGATTTACAATGAGCAGTTCTTC; CDR3 protein: CASSPQGQIYNEQFF
J gene: TRBJ2-5; D gene: .; clone size: .; V gene: TRBV18; CDR3 DNA: TGTGCCAGCTCACCGACGAGAGGGGACCAGTACTTC; CDR3 protein: CASSPTRGDQYF
J gene: TRBJ2-7; D gene: .; clone size: .; V gene: TRBV30; CDR3 DNA: TGTGCCTCATGGGGGGCGGGGCCCTACGAGCAGTACTTC; CDR3 protein: CASWGAGPYEQYF
J gene: TRBJ2-7; D gene: TRBD1; clone size: .; V gene: TRBV27; CDR3 DNA: TGTGCCAGCAGACTACGGGGACAGGGCTACGAGCAGTACTTC; CDR3 protein: CASRLRGQGYEQYF
J gene: TRBJ2-7; D gene: .; clone size: many; V gene: TRBV29-1; CDR3 DNA: TGCAGCGTTTTTAGCCTGAACGAGCAGTACTTC; CDR3 protein: CSVFSLNEQYF
J gene: TRBJ2-7; D gene: TRBD2; clone size: few; V gene: TRBV12-3/TRBV12-4; CDR3 DNA: TGTGCCAGCAGCGCTACTAGCGGGAGCTCCTACGAGCAGTACTTC; CDR3 protein: CASSATSGSSYEQYF
J gene: TRBJ2-3; D gene: .; clone size: few; V gene: TRBV10-2; CDR3 DNA: TGCGCCAGCAGCATACGGGACTTAAGCACAGATACGCAGTATTTT; CDR3 protein: CASSIRDLSTDTQYF
J gene: TRBJ2-1; D gene: .; clone size: many; V gene: TRBV6-5; CDR3 DNA: TGTGCCAGCAGTTCAAGACGGGAGCAGTTCTTC; CDR3 protein: CASSSRREQFF
J gene: TRBJ2-2; D gene: .; clone size: .; V gene: TRBV9; CDR3 DNA: TGTGCCAGCAGCGCCTCGGCGGCAAGAGGACCCGGGGAGCTGTTTTTT; CDR3 protein: CASSASAARGPGELFF
J gene: TRBJ1-5; D gene: .; clone size: many; V gene: TRBV5-1; CDR3 DNA: TGCGCCAGCAGCTTCTCACTTAATCAGCCCCAGCATTTT; CDR3 protein: CASSFSLNQPQHF
J gene: TRBJ2-3; D gene: .; clone size: .; V gene: TRBV20-1; CDR3 DNA: TGCAGTGCCTCGGCTGTTAGCGGCACAGATACGCAGTATTTT; CDR3 protein: CSASAVSGTDTQYF
J gene: TRBJ1-1; D gene: .; clone size: few; V gene: TRBV11-3; CDR3 DNA: TGTGCCAGCAGCCGAGGAGGAGTAGGGGGGAACACTGAAGCTTTCTTT; CDR3 protein: CASSRGGVGGNTEAFF
J gene: TRBJ2-3; D gene: .; clone size: few; V gene: TRBV5-1; CDR3 DNA: TGCGCCAGCAGCGAGGACAGAGCCCTGTGGGATACGCAGTATTTT; CDR3 protein: CASSEDRALWDTQYF
J gene: TRBJ2-6; D gene: .; clone size: .; V gene: TRBV27; CDR3 DNA: TGTGCCAGCAGTTCTGCGGACAGCTCTGGGGCCAACGTCCTGACTTTC; CDR3 protein: CASSSADSSGANVLTF
J gene: TRBJ2-2; D gene: TRBD2; clone size: .; V gene: TRBV5-1; CDR3 DNA: TGCGCCAGCAGCTTGTCTATTCTAGCGGCTTCCACCGGGGAGCTGTTTTTT; CDR3 protein: CASSLSILAASTGELFF